The 16 T cell receptor beta chains below all came from one sample that was sequenced in a study of blood T cell repertoires in COVID-19. Data came from immunoSEQ multiplex PCR; TCRdb stores just in-frame clones and leaves some out. The sample records more than 250,000 clones, around 86% being singletons. Input material: peripheral blood. These receptors all stem from a man younger than 35 with active or convalescent COVID-19.

This chain connects TRBV7-2 to TRBJ2-5; 7 bases fit TRBD2. Germline-derived CDR1 and CDR2 are SGHTA and FQGNSA. The CDR3 runs to 16 residues. V was clipped by 0 bases and J by 5 bases; unmatched bases: 9. CDR3 sequence: CASSLARSGGGETQYF. CDR3 in DNA: TGTGCCAGCAGCTTAGCGCGGTCGGGAGGAGGGGAGACCCAGTACTTC.

The CDR3 protein is CSEADRTETQYF. CDR3 DNA sequence: TGCAGCGAAGCCGACAGAACAGAGACCCAGTACTTC. The V and J genes are TRBV29-1 and TRBJ2-5; weak D call: TRBD1 (5 bases). Trimming removed 7 bases from V and 4 bases from J, with 13 bases in between. This CDR3 is 12 amino acids long. Germline CDR1 reads SQVTM; CDR2 reads ANQGSEA.

The gene calls are TRBV11-3 and TRBJ2-1, with a possible D match to TRBD2 (6 bases). The V gene's germline CDR1 is SGHNT and CDR2 YENEEA. This CDR3 contains 16 residues. The V gene lost 5 bases and the J gene lost 2 bases, with 16 bases spanning the gap. For the CDR3, the DNA is TGTGCCAGCAGCGCCCATCTAGCGTTTACCTACAATGAGCAGTTCTTC. Translation: CASSAHLAFTYNEQFF.

V and J are TRBV5-1 and TRBJ2-5; D perhaps matches TRBD1 (5 bases). Trimming took off 1 base at V and 4 bases at J, with 14 bases between the two ends. The CDR3 covers 15 residues. Germline CDR1 SGHRS, CDR2 YFSETQ. CDR3 sequence reads: CASSLFSQGRETQYF. CDR3 DNA sequence: TGCGCCAGCAGCTTGTTTTCGCAGGGAAGAGAGACCCAGTACTTC.

V is TRBV15 and J is TRBJ2-3, with D uncertain. Trimming took off 3 bases at V and 4 bases at J, with 14 bases between the two ends. This CDR3 is 15 amino acids long. The germline gives CDR1 LNHNV, CDR2 YYDKDF (reference sequence). The CDR3 bases are TGTGCCACCAGCAGGGGTTACCAGGATCCAGATACGCAGTATTTT. Amino acid sequence: CATSRGYQDPDTQYF.

The chain combines TRBV7-9 with TRBJ2-1, with TRBD2 matching 8 bases. CDR1 and CDR2 from the germline V gene are SEHNR and FQNEAQ (reference sequence). V lost 8 bases to trimming and J lost 6 bases; unmatched junction nucleotides: 3. This CDR3 has 12 residues. The CDR3 bases are TGTGCCAGCCGGGAGGGCGGCAATGAGCAGTTCTTC. Amino acids: CASREGGNEQFF.

The V and J genes are TRBV9 and TRBJ2-3; TRBD1 aligns across 7 bases. The CDR3 consists of 17 residues. V lost 4 bases to trimming and J lost 3 bases; unmatched junction nucleotides: 14. The germline gives CDR1 SGDLS, CDR2 YYNGEE. CDR3 bases: TGTGCCAGCAGCTCCCCTACAGGGGTTCTTGGGACAGATACGCAGTATTTT. It is translated as CASSSPTGVLGTDTQYF.

This rearrangement joins TRBV6-5 to TRBJ1-6, with a possible D match to TRBD1 (5 bases). CDR3 length equals 13 residues. Trimming pared 5 bases from V and 7 bases from J, leaving 9 bases between. The V gene's germline CDR1 is MNHEY and CDR2 SVGAGI. This CDR3 is CASSPGSNSPLHF. The DNA for the CDR3 is TGTGCCAGCAGTCCAGGGTCCAATTCACCCCTCCACTTT.

The chain recombines TRBV3-1 (or the pseudogene TRBV3-2) with TRBJ1-5; a weak D match, TRBD1 (6 bases). The germline V gene encodes CDR1 LGHDT and CDR2 YNNKEL (reference sequence). The CDR3 consists of 13 residues. V lost 3 bases, J lost 5 bases, and 8 bases lay in between. The CDR3 DNA is TGTGCCAGCAGCCATCCAGGGGATCAGCCCCAGCATTTT. Its protein is CASSHPGDQPQHF.

This clone was seen a single time. V gene TRBV6-5 combines with J gene TRBJ2-5; D not resolved. CDR3 size: 14 residues. V gave up 5 bases and J gave up 1 base, with 11 bases separating them. The germline V gene has CDR1 MNHEY and CDR2 SVGAGI. The CDR3 sequence is CASSMQVFQETQYF. Here the CDR3 DNA reads TGTGCCAGCAGTATGCAGGTGTTCCAAGAGACCCAGTACTTC.

The chain recombines TRBV5-1 with TRBJ2-3; 7 bases align to TRBD1. Losses at the gene ends were 2 bases for V and 0 bases for J; bases not matched to a gene: 3. The germline V gene has CDR1 SGHRS and CDR2 YFSETQ. The CDR3 totals 15 residues. The CDR3 region has the DNA TGCGCCAGCAGCTTCAACAGGGGAAGCACAGATACGCAGTATTTT. Encoded protein: CASSFNRGSTDTQYF.

The chain employs TRBV4-3 and TRBJ1-3; D not resolved. In germline, CDR1 is LGHNA, CDR2 YSLEER. Between the trimmed V and J ends, which lost 4 bases and 0 bases, there was a span of 10 bases. This CDR3 is built from 15 residues. CDR3 sequence reads: CASSREPSSGNTIYF. The DNA of the CDR3 is TGCGCCAGCAGCCGAGAACCTAGCTCTGGAAACACCATATATTTT.

This chain connects TRBV7-3 to TRBJ2-3; 9 nucleotides match TRBD2. The germline gives CDR1 SGHTA, CDR2 FQGTGA. J was trimmed by 3 bases and V by 1 base; bases with no gene match: 8. The CDR3 totals 17 residues. The CDR3 loop is CASSLNPGLANTDTQYF. The CDR3 bases are TGTGCCAGCAGCTTAAACCCAGGACTAGCGAATACAGATACGCAGTATTTT.

The DNA of the CDR3 is TGTGCCAGCAGCGTAGGTGGCAGGGTGAGGAATGAGCAGTTCTTC. Translation: CASSVGGRVRNEQFF. The V and J genes are TRBV9 and TRBJ2-1; D might be TRBD1 (5 bases). From germline, CDR1 is SGDLS and CDR2 YYNGEE. The CDR3 runs 15 residues. V lost 0 bases and J 7 bases, leaving 14 bases between the germline ends.

The rearrangement uses TRBV9 and TRBJ2-5, with 7 positions matching TRBD2. Trimming removed 0 bases from V and 5 bases from J; junction bases left unmatched: 10. The V gene's germline CDR1 is SGDLS and CDR2 YYNGEE. The CDR3 has 16 amino acids. This chain's CDR3 is CASSVGGLAAGETQYF. The CDR3 nucleotides read TGTGCCAGCAGCGTAGGTGGGCTAGCGGCCGGGGAGACCCAGTACTTC.

This chain uses TRBV30 with TRBJ1-4; perhaps TRBD1 as D (5 bases). CDR1 is GTSNPN and CDR2 is SVGIG in the germline V gene (reference sequence). Trimming pared 3 bases from V and 5 bases from J, leaving 16 bases between. The CDR3 totals 15 residues. The CDR3 DNA sequence: TGTGCCTGGAGCGACGAAAAGGGGTTAAATGAAAAACTGTTTTTT. It specifies CAWSDEKGLNEKLFF.